A single sample is the source of the 4 T cell receptor beta chains below, sequenced in a study of cytomegalovirus exposure and HLA in healthy donors. The PCR ran on 60 Vbeta and 13 Jbeta primers. The protocol was immunoSEQ multiplex PCR, while the TCRdb copy is restricted to in-frame clones and leaves out a portion. The data hold some 180,000 clones, with about four fifths observed a single time. Sequencing input: PBMCs. These receptors originate from a man in his forties in good health and CMV-seronegative.

The V and J genes are TRBV5-6 and TRBJ2-1; TRBD2 is a possible D gene (6 bases). Trimming cost V 4 bases and J 7 bases, with 18 bases left between them. CDR3 size: 15 residues. Germline CDR1 is SGHDT and CDR2 is YYEEEE. The CDR3, as DNA: TGTGCCAGCAGCCCCGGGCTAGCGAGCGGGAATGAGCAGTTCTTC. The encoded protein is CASSPGLASGNEQFF.

This clone appeared a few times. The CDR3 nucleotides are TGTGCCAGCAGTCTTCCTGGGGGAGGGTATGGCTACACCTTC. Translating it yields CASSLPGGGYGYTF. The chain links TRBV6-5 to TRBJ1-2; D perhaps matches TRBD1 (5 bases). The germline V and J ends were trimmed by 5 bases and 5 bases, with 15 bases remaining between them. Germline values: CDR1 MNHEY, CDR2 SVGAGI. The CDR3 is 14 residues long.

The J gene is TRBJ2-3, the V gene TRBV27, with 9 positions matching TRBD2. The V segment lost 1 base and the J segment 0 bases; nucleotides outside the gene matches: 8. The length of the CDR3 is 18 residues. From germline, CDR1 is MNHEY and CDR2 SMNVEV (reference sequence). The CDR3 coding sequence is TGTGCCAGCAGTTTATGGTCTGGCGGGGGGGTTAGCACAGATACGCAGTATTTT. This translates into CASSLWSGGGVSTDTQYF.

The sample holds a few counts of this clone. The V and J genes are TRBV11-3 and TRBJ2-2; possibly TRBD1 for D (5 bases). This CDR3 spans 13 amino acids. The ends were cut back, 10 bases at V and 3 bases at J, with 12 bases in the middle. Germline assignment: CDR1 SGHNT and CDR2 YENEEA. CDR3 nucleotides: TGTGCCACCCAAGGACATTACACCGGGGAGCTGTTTTTT. It is translated as CATQGHYTGELFF.